A selection of T cell receptor beta chains follows, all from one sample in a study of blood T cells in healthy people across ages. TCRdb re-analysed the 5' RACE reads in MiXCR, keeping a single row per CDR3 protein. The table has approximately 680,000 distinct CDR3 sequences, around 32% seen once. Sequenced sample: blood. The receptors shown here come from a woman of 80 years or more in good health. Each CDR3 is given with its conserved first and last residue. D genes are given only for firm matches. Only some rows state a clone size, as once, few, many or a class for expanded clones.

>-|TRBJ2-5|TRBV3-1|13|many
CASSQTVQETQYF
TGTGCCAGCAGCCAGACCGTCCAAGAGACCCAGTACTTC
>TRBD1|TRBJ2-3|TRBV5-1|13|many
CASSHGTADTQYF
TGCGCCAGCAGCCATGGGACAGCAGATACGCAGTATTTT
>-|TRBJ1-2|TRBV7-9|16|many
CASSPRWFRANYGYTF
TGTGCCAGCAGCCCTCGTTGGTTTCGGGCTAACTATGGCTACACCTTC
>TRBD2|TRBJ2-7|TRBV7-9|18|many
CASRASGTSGGSSYEQYF
TGTGCCAGCAGGGCCTCCGGGACTAGCGGGGGGTCTTCCTACGAGCAGTACTTC
>-|TRBJ2-1|TRBV20-1|13|-
CSARAISYNEQFF
TGCAGTGCCAGGGCCATCTCCTACAATGAGCAGTTCTTC
>TRBD1|TRBJ2-1|TRBV7-7|13|many
CASSPNRGNEQFF
TGTGCCAGCAGCCCAAACAGGGGAAATGAGCAGTTCTTC
>TRBD2|TRBJ2-7|TRBV6-5|18|-
CASSLTSGGLSSYNEQYF
TGTGCCAGCAGTTTGACTAGCGGGGGATTAAGCTCCTACAATGAGCAGTACTTC
>-|TRBJ2-3|TRBV6-6|12|-
CASSPLGHTQYF
TGTGCCAGCAGCCCCTTAGGTCATACGCAGTATTTT
>-|TRBJ1-4|TRBV10-3|14|-
CAISARDPGEKLFF
TGTGCCATCAGTGCCCGGGACCCAGGGGAAAAACTGTTTTTT
>TRBD2|TRBJ2-7|TRBV27|15|many
CASRTTWRGAYEQYF
TGTGCCAGCAGAACAACCTGGCGGGGGGCCTACGAGCAGTACTTC
>-|TRBJ2-4|TRBV10-3|11|once
CASSPAGLKYF
TGTGCCAGCAGTCCTGCAGGGTTGAAGTACTTC
>TRBD1|TRBJ2-1|TRBV5-1|16|many
CASSLGGQGFYNEQFF
TGCGCCAGCAGCTTGGGTGGACAGGGATTTTACAATGAGCAGTTCTTC
>TRBD1|TRBJ2-2|TRBV7-2|15|-
CASSPHRGLGGELFF
TGTGCCAGCAGCCCTCACAGGGGGCTTGGCGGGGAGCTGTTTTTT
>-|TRBJ1-2|TRBV7-8|13|many
CASSLDRVYGYTF
TGTGCCAGCAGCTTAGACAGGGTCTATGGCTACACCTTC
>TRBD1|TRBJ1-2|TRBV7-9|14|once
CASNRGQGLGGYTF
TGTGCCAGCAACCGTGGACAGGGCTTGGGTGGCTACACCTTC
>-|TRBJ2-1|TRBV9|17|many
CASSAQGWGSGYNEQFF
TGTGCCAGCAGCGCCCAAGGGTGGGGTAGCGGATACAATGAGCAGTTCTTC
>TRBD2|TRBJ2-7|TRBV20-1|18|few
CSARDQGIAGGRNNEQYF
TGCAGTGCTAGAGATCAGGGGATAGCGGGGGGCCGTAACAATGAGCAGTACTTC
>TRBD2|TRBJ2-3|TRBV7-2|16|many
CASSKRLAGGTDTQYF
TGTGCCAGCAGCAAGAGACTAGCGGGAGGCACAGATACGCAGTATTTT
>TRBD2|TRBJ2-7|TRBV29-1|13|many
CSVRTSGAYEQYF
TGCAGCGTCCGGACTAGCGGAGCCTACGAGCAGTACTTC
>TRBD1|TRBJ2-3|TRBV20-1|13|many
CSANGQGTDTQYF
TGCAGTGCTAACGGACAGGGGACAGATACGCAGTATTTT
>-|TRBJ1-6|TRBV27|15|many
CASSLGGSYNSPLHF
TGTGCCAGCAGCTTAGGCGGGTCCTATAATTCACCCCTCCACTTT
>-|TRBJ2-6|TRBV20-1|15|few
CSASDRFSGANVRTF
TGCAGTGCTAGTGACCGGTTCTCTGGGGCCAACGTCCGGACTTTC
>-|TRBJ2-7|TRBV20-1|15|many
CSARDPRLTAYEQYF
TGCAGTGCTAGAGACCCCAGGCTGACGGCCTACGAGCAGTACTTC
>-|TRBJ1-5|TRBV9|14|-
CASSVDPFGQPQHF
TGTGCCAGCAGCGTAGATCCCTTCGGACAGCCCCAGCATTTT
>-|TRBJ1-5|TRBV6-1|13|-
CASSEGFWQPQHF
TGTGCCAGCAGTGAAGGGTTTTGGCAGCCCCAGCATTTT
>-|TRBJ2-5|TRBV7-6|15|many
CASSRTQGDGETQYF
TGTGCCAGCAGCCGGACCCAGGGAGATGGGGAGACCCAGTACTTC
>-|TRBJ1-6|TRBV2|15|many
CASREGRITNSPLHF
TGTGCCAGCAGAGAGGGACGGATTACTAATTCACCCCTCCACTTT
>TRBD1|TRBJ2-3|TRBV6-2/TRBV6-3|16|many
CASSSDRGDYTGTQYF
TGTGCCAGCAGTTCCGACAGGGGCGACTATACGGGGACGCAGTATTTT
>-|TRBJ2-7|TRBV7-9|15|-
CASSLGSGLSYEQYF
TGTGCCAGCAGCTTAGGTTCGGGGCTCTCCTACGAGCAGTACTTC
>TRBD2|TRBJ2-1|TRBV6-5|13|-
CACRAGGPSEQFF
TGTGCCTGCAGGGCGGGAGGGCCCAGTGAGCAGTTCTTC
>-|TRBJ2-5|TRBV3-1|15|many
CASSPRDLGGETQYF
TGTGCCAGCAGCCCGAGGGACCTAGGAGGGGAGACCCAGTACTTC
>-|TRBJ1-1|TRBV15|16|-
CATSRGVGIGNTEAFF
TGTGCCACCAGCAGAGGTGTGGGGATAGGGAACACTGAAGCTTTCTTT
>-|TRBJ2-3|TRBV20-1|15|many
CSAMITGTITDTQYF
TGCAGTGCAATGATTACCGGGACCATCACAGATACGCAGTATTTT
>TRBD1|TRBJ1-6|TRBV10-3|14|many
CAISESTGAAPLHF
TGTGCCATCAGTGAATCGACAGGGGCGGCACCCCTCCACTTT
>TRBD1|TRBJ2-7|TRBV6-5|14|many
CASSRQGAWNEQYF
TGTGCCAGCAGCCGACAGGGGGCTTGGAACGAGCAGTACTTC
>-|TRBJ2-3|TRBV20-1|12|many
CSATPNRGTQYF
TGCAGTGCAACCCCCAATAGAGGTACGCAGTATTTT
>-|TRBJ2-1|TRBV7-8|15|few
CASSPGGGAYNEQFF
TGTGCCAGCAGCCCCGGCGGGGGCGCCTACAATGAGCAGTTCTTC
>-|TRBJ1-5|TRBV3-1|15|-
CASSQEPGVGQPQHF
TGTGCCAGCAGCCAAGAGCCGGGAGTAGGGCAGCCCCAGCATTTT
>-|TRBJ1-1|TRBV20-1|15|many
CSARIPGPYDTEAFF
TGCAGTGCTAGGATACCGGGACCCTATGACACTGAAGCTTTCTTT
>TRBD2|TRBJ2-1|TRBV5-5|14|many
CASSYSGGTNEQFF
TGTGCCAGCAGTTATAGCGGGGGAACCAATGAGCAGTTCTTC
>-|TRBJ2-1|TRBV3-1|15|many
CASSQAASVHNEQFF
TGTGCCAGCAGCCAAGCAGCGAGCGTTCACAATGAGCAGTTCTTC